This T cell receptor beta chain originates from a study of T cells after yellow fever vaccination. Trimming took off 6 bases at V and 5 bases at J, with 15 bases between the two ends. The CDR3 loop spans 14 amino acids. TCRdb reprocessed the 5' RACE reads with MiXCR, giving one entry per CDR3 protein. The sample records around 530,000 distinct CDR3 sequences, around 16% being singletons. Sequencing was performed on PBMCs, taken around 5 days after the first yellow fever vaccination. The sequence was obtained from a man aged 18 to 35 who received the YFV17D yellow fever vaccine. J is TRBJ2-3 and V is TRBV12-3 or TRBV12-4; D perhaps matches TRBD2 (5 bases). The CDR3 loop reads CASSRTGGGDTQYF. Here the CDR3 DNA reads TGTGCCAGCAGCCGGACTGGCGGCGGAGATACGCAGTATTTT.